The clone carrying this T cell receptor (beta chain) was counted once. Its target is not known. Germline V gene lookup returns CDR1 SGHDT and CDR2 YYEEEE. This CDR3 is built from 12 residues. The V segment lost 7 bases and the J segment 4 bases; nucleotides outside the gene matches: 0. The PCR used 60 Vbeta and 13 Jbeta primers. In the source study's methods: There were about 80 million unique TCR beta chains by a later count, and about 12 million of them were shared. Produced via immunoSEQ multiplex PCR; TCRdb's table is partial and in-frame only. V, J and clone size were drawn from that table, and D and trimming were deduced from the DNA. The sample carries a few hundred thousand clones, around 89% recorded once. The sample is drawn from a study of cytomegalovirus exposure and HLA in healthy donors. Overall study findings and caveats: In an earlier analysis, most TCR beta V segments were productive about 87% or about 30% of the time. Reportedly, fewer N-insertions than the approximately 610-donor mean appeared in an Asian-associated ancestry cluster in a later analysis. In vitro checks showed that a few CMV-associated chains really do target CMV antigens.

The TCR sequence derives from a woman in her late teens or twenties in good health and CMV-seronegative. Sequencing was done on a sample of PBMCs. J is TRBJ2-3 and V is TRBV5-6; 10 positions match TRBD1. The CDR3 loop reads CASGQGADTQYF. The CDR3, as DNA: TGTGCCAGCGGACAGGGGGCAGATACGCAGTATTTT.